This TCR beta chain was profiled in a study of blood T cell repertoires in COVID-19. Whole-study context: Italy, Spain and the United States were the sources of the convalescent and acute COVID-19 samples. PBMCs, B-cell-depleted T cells, or T cells provided the cDNA or gDNA that made up the material.

Trimming took off 0 bases at V and 10 bases at J, with 19 bases between the two ends. Germline values: CDR1 LNHNV, CDR2 YYDKDF (reference sequence). The length of the CDR3 is 16 residues. Measured with immunoSEQ multiplex PCR; TCRdb has only the in-frame clones, and not every one. The data show about 210,000 clones, around four fifths seen once. This receptor was taken from a woman aged 45-60 years with acute or convalescent COVID-19. Sequencing was carried out using peripheral blood. The genes are TRBV15 and TRBJ2-1, with D tentatively TRBD2 (6 bases). Written as DNA, the CDR3 is TGTGCCACCAGCAGAGAGGGGACTGCCGCTCAGGAGGAGCAGTTCTTC. Its protein product is CATSREGTAAQEEQFF.